This T cell receptor (beta chain) was identified in a study of CD8+ T cells in alopecia areata. After pooling, cutaneous lymph node cells were sorted with CD4, CD8alpha, NKG2D, NKG2ACE and other markers. RNA was extracted and reverse transcribed into cDNA as the sequencing template. Using immunoSEQ multiplex PCR, the repertoire was profiled, and TCRdb retains in-frame clones only, with some absent. The sample presents over 250,000 clones, none singletons. The V segment lost 2 bases and the J segment 1 base; nucleotides outside the gene matches: 1. Per germline, CDR1 NSHNY and CDR2 SYGAGN. The CDR3 totals 15 residues. About this clone: Gene names follow the mouse nomenclature. The CDR3 end lies 4 residues beyond the end of the read and is filled in from the germline J gene. Other DNA sequences of this sample code for an identical CDR3.

The receptor's source is a C3H/HeJ mouse with alopecia areata. This strain's MHC haplotype is H2-k. The gene calls are TRBV13-1 and TRBJ2-1, with TRBD2 matching over 9 bases. The sequencing sample was made of CD4+ T cells sorted from a lymph node. The CDR3 is CASSEGTGNYAEQFF. The sequenced CDR3 bases are TGTGCCAGCAGTGAAGGGACTGGGAACTATGCT.